This T cell receptor beta chain was sequenced for a study of identical twins. In its sample, this clonotype was seen a few times. Germline V gene data show CDR1 as ENHRY and CDR2 as SYGVKD. This CDR3 has 14 amino acids. The junction had 2 bases not matched to a gene; V was cut back by 0 bases and J by 4 bases. TCRdb used MiXCR to reprocess the 5' RACE reads, holding one entry per CDR3 protein. Of 1.5 million to 2 million distinct CDR3 sequences listed, 32% are singletons. The receptor was derived from a newborn girl in good health. The gene calls are TRBV10-3 and TRBJ2-5; 7 nucleotides align to TRBD1. Material: cord blood. The CDR3 region is CAISESGQTETQYF. CDR3 nucleotides: TGTGCCATCAGTGAGTCGGGACAGACAGAGACCCAGTACTTC.